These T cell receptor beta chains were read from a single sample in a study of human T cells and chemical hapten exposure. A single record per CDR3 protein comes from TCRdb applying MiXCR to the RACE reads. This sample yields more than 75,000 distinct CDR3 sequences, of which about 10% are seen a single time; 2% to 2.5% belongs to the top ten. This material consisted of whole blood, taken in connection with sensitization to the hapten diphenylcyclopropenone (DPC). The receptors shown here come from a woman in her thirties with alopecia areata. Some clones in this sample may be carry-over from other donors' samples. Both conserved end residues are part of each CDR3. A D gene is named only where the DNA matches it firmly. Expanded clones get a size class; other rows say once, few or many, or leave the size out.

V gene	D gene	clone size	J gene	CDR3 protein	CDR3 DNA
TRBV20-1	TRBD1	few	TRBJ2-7	CSAPTGKSHEQYF	TGCAGTGCGCCGACAGGGAAATCGCACGAGCAGTACTTC
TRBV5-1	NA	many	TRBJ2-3	CASSWNLDTQYF	TGCGCCAGCAGCTGGAATTTGGATACGCAGTATTTT
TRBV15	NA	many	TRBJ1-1	CATSRDKGWVTEAFF	TGTGCCACCAGCAGAGATAAGGGGTGGGTCACTGAAGCTTTCTTT
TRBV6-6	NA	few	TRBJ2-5	CASSPGGETQYF	TGTGCCAGCAGTCCTGGCGGAGAGACCCAGTACTTC
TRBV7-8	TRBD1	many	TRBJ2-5	CASSLAQGVETQYF	TGTGCCAGCAGCCTAGCACAGGGGGTAGAGACCCAGTACTTC
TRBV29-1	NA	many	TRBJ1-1	CSVYRVGDTEAFF	TGCAGCGTATACAGGGTTGGGGACACTGAAGCTTTCTTT
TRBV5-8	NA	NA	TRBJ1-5	CASSPGAFYSNQPQHF	TGTGCCAGCAGCCCAGGGGCCTTTTATAGCAATCAGCCCCAGCATTTT
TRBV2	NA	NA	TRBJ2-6	CASINRGANVLTF	TGTGCCAGCATCAACCGCGGGGCCAACGTCCTGACTTTC
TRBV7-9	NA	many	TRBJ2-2	CASRGLSTGELFF	TGTGCCAGCAGGGGGCTCTCCACCGGGGAGCTGTTTTTT
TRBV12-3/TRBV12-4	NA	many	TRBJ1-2	CASSFSSLYGYTF	TGTGCCAGCAGTTTTTCCTCACTCTATGGCTACACCTTC
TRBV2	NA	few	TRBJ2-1	CASRPGTPSYNEQFF	TGTGCCAGCAGGCCCGGGACTCCTTCCTACAATGAGCAGTTCTTC
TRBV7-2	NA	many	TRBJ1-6	CASSSDIVNSPLHF	TGTGCCAGCAGCTCGGACATAGTTAATTCACCCCTCCACTTT
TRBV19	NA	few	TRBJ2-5	CASSFNTVETQYF	TGTGCCAGTAGTTTCAATACTGTAGAGACCCAGTACTTC
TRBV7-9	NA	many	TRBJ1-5	CASSSGGQPQHF	TGTGCCAGCAGCTCCGGGGGCCAGCCCCAGCATTTT
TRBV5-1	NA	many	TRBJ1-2	CASQSGAGRSDGYTF	TGCGCCAGCCAGTCTGGGGCGGGGAGGTCCGACGGCTACACCTTC
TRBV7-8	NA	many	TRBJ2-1	CASSLGGLNEQFF	TGTGCCAGCAGCTTGGGGGGGCTCAATGAGCAGTTCTTC
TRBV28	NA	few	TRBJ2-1	CASSPRLVGDEQFF	TGTGCCAGCAGTCCTCGGTTAGTGGGCGATGAGCAGTTCTTC
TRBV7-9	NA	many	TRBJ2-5	CASSSGTPVETQYF	TGTGCCAGCAGCTCCGGGACCCCTGTTGAGACCCAGTACTTC
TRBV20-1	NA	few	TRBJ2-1	CSAYKTASKQFF	TGCAGTGCGTATAAGACAGCTTCTAAGCAGTTCTTC
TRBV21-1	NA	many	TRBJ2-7	CASSKKRGSYEQYF	TGTGCCAGCAGCAAGAAGAGGGGATCTTACGAGCAGTACTTC
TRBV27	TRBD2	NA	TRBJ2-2	CASSLAGGPGELFF	TGTGCCAGCAGCCTAGCGGGAGGGCCCGGGGAGCTGTTTTTT
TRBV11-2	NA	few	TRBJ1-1	CASSIYDRTLTEAFF	TGTGCCAGCAGCATATATGACAGAACCCTTACTGAAGCTTTCTTT
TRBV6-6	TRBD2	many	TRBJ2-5	CASSYSGAGQETQYF	TGTGCCAGCAGTTATAGCGGGGCGGGGCAAGAGACCCAGTACTTC
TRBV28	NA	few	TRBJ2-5	CASSMLGTQGRSLQETQYF	TGTGCCAGCAGTATGCTAGGGACACAAGGACGATCCCTTCAAGAGACCCAGTACTTC
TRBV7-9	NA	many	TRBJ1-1	CASSSDRNTEAFF	TGTGCCAGCAGCTCCGACAGGAACACTGAAGCTTTCTTT
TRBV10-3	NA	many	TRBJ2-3	CAIRPDGDTQYF	TGTGCCATCAGGCCCGACGGTGATACGCAGTATTTT
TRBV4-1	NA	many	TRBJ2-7	CASSAVGFEQYF	TGCGCCAGCAGCGCCGTGGGGTTCGAGCAGTACTTC
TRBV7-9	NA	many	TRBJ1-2	CASSLDSIYGYTF	TGTGCCAGCAGCCTCGACAGTATCTATGGCTACACCTTC
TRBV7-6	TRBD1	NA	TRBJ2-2	CASSLRTGGEEWTGELFF	TGTGCCAGCAGCCTGAGGACAGGGGGTGAGGAGTGGACCGGGGAGCTGTTTTTT
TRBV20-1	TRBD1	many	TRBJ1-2	CSARDLDRDGGYTF	TGCAGTGCTAGAGACTTGGACAGGGACGGTGGCTACACCTTC
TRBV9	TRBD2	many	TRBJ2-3	CASSATSGGGTDTQYF	TGTGCCAGCAGCGCGACTAGCGGGGGGGGCACAGATACGCAGTATTTT
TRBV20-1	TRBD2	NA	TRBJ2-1	CSALRLARTYNEQFF	TGCAGTGCGCTGAGACTAGCGCGAACCTACAATGAGCAGTTCTTC
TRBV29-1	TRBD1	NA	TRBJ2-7	CSHIPAQTGWPYEQYF	TGCAGCCACATCCCAGCCCAGACAGGGTGGCCCTACGAGCAGTACTTC
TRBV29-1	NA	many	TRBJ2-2	CSARGRGNTGELFF	TGCAGCGCCCGTGGCAGGGGTAACACCGGGGAGCTGTTTTTT
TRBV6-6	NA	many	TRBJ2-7	CASSYVLDSYEQYF	TGTGCCAGCAGTTACGTCCTCGACAGCTACGAGCAGTACTTC
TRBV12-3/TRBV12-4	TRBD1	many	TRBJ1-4	CASRQQGAFEKLFF	TGTGCCAGCAGGCAACAGGGGGCTTTTGAAAAACTGTTTTTT
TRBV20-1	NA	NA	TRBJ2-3	CSAPKGGAFTDTQYF	TGCAGTGCCCCTAAGGGGGGGGCTTTTACAGATACGCAGTATTTT
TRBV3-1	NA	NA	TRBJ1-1	CASSPLRARTEAFF	TGTGCCAGCAGCCCACTCAGGGCGAGGACTGAAGCTTTCTTT
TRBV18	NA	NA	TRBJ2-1	CASSPQQARGNEQFF	TGTGCCAGCTCACCCCAACAGGCGCGTGGGAATGAGCAGTTCTTC
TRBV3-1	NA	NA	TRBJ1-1	CASSTKQGTEAFF	TGTGCCAGCAGCACTAAACAGGGCACTGAAGCTTTCTTT
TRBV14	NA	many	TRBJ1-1	CASSQGLEAFF	TGTGCCAGCAGCCAAGGCCTTGAAGCTTTCTTT
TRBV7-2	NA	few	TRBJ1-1	CASSTGTNTEAFF	TGTGCCAGCAGCACAGGGACAAACACTGAAGCTTTCTTT
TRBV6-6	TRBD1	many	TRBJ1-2	CASSYSPTGGLGYTF	TGTGCCAGCAGTTACTCCCCGACAGGGGGCTTGGGCTACACCTTC
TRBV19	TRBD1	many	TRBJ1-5	CASTPVQGLNQPQHF	TGTGCCAGTACCCCCGTACAGGGGCTCAATCAGCCCCAGCATTTT
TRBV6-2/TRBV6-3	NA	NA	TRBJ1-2	CASLTRGYGYTF	TGTGCCAGCCTCACGCGGGGCTATGGCTACACCTTC
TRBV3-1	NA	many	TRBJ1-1	CASSQEGLPAAEAFF	TGTGCCAGCAGCCAAGAGGGACTCCCAGCGGCTGAAGCTTTCTTT
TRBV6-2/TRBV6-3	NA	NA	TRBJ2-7	CASREQAREQYF	TGTGCCAGCAGAGAACAGGCCCGGGAGCAGTACTTC
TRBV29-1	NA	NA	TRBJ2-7	CSVRVTRDEQYF	TGCAGCGTCCGGGTAACGAGGGACGAGCAGTACTTC
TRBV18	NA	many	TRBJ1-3	CASSPTQSSGNTIYF	TGTGCCAGCTCACCAACTCAAAGCTCTGGAAACACCATATATTTT
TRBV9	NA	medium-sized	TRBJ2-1	CASSSRQVNEQFF	TGTGCCAGCAGCTCTCGACAGGTTAATGAGCAGTTCTTC
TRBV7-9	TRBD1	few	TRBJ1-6	CASSRTGSNSPLHF	TGTGCCAGCAGCCGGACAGGGTCTAATTCACCCCTCCACTTT
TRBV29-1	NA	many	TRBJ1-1	CSVERDPNTEAFF	TGCAGCGTGGAGAGAGACCCGAACACTGAAGCTTTCTTT
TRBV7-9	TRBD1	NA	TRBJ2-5	CASNYPTGPGETQYF	TGTGCCAGCAACTACCCGACAGGGCCGGGAGAGACCCAGTACTTC
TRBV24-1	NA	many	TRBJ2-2	CATSDRSTGELFF	TGTGCCACCAGTGATCGAAGCACCGGGGAGCTGTTTTTT
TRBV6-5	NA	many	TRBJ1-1	CASSYSLRGRGDTEAFF	TGTGCCAGCAGTTACTCCTTACGGGGAAGGGGGGACACTGAAGCTTTCTTT